Shown below are 10 T cell receptor beta chains from a single sample sequenced in a study of T cell repertoires in cytomegalovirus infection. TCRdb used MiXCR to reprocess the reads, holding one entry per CDR3 protein. Of around 440,000 distinct CDR3 sequences listed, 11% are singletons. Specimen: PBMCs. The source is a human donor in good health (CMV status not recorded). Some clones in this sample may be carry-over from other donors' samples.

Points on this clonotype: A much larger clone lies a single base off, so this may be a read error. CDR3 loop: CASSLGLAGAGELFF. In DNA form, the CDR3 reads TGTGCCAGCAGCTTAGGACTAGCGGGAGCCGGGGAGCTGTTTTTT. This sequence joins TRBV7-4 and TRBJ2-2; 12 bases fit TRBD2. Germline CDR1 SGHVT, CDR2 SQSDAQ. This CDR3 has 15 residues. V was clipped by 1 base and J by 6 bases; unmatched bases: 0.

The chain couples TRBV15 to TRBJ1-5; D possibly corresponds to TRBD1 (5 bases). The CDR3 covers 17 residues. Trimming removed 1 base at V and 4 bases at J, with 17 bases between. Germline CDR1 LNHNV, CDR2 YYDKDF (reference sequence). The CDR3 coding sequence is TGTGCCACCAGCAGAGGCGGCGTCTTCGGGGCTAATCAGCCCCAGCATTTT. This translates into CATSRGGVFGANQPQHF. Full variable domain (missing parts from reference TRBV15 and TRBJ1-5): DAMVIQNPRYQVTQFGKPVTLSCSQTLNHNVMYWYQQKSSQAPKLLFHYYDKDFNNEADTPDNFQSRRPNTSFCFLDIRSPGLGDTAMYLCATSRGGVFGANQPQHFGDGTRLSIL.

Ten or more counts support this clonotype. The V call is TRBV7-2, the J call TRBJ1-1, with 8 bases aligning to TRBD1. Germline V gene lookup returns CDR1 SGHTA and CDR2 FQGNSA. The CDR3 extends over 15 amino acids. V shed 5 bases and J 5 bases; nucleotides not matched to a gene: 10. CDR3 protein: CASSPTGTGRTEAFF. For the CDR3, the DNA is TGTGCCAGCAGCCCCACCGGGACAGGCCGAACTGAAGCTTTCTTT.

This clonotype was counted ten times or more. This chain connects TRBV7-2 to TRBJ1-3; maybe TRBD1 (5 bases). This CDR3 region has 17 residues. Germline CDR1 SGHTA, CDR2 FQGNSA. The V gene lost 5 bases and the J gene lost 0 bases, with 17 bases spanning the gap. For the CDR3, the DNA is TGTGCCAGCAGCCGGGACCAGGTGGGCTTCTCTGGAAACACCATATATTTT. Translating it yields CASSRDQVGFSGNTIYF.

This clonotype was seen at least ten times. The V call is TRBV7-9, the J call TRBJ1-1; TRBD1 is a possible D gene (6 bases). V lost 4 bases to trimming and J lost 0 bases, with 12 bases between them. The CDR3 runs to 15 residues. Germline assignment: CDR1 SEHNR and CDR2 FQNEAQ (reference sequence). CDR3 residues: CASSSRQDVNTEAFF. The CDR3 DNA follows: TGTGCCAGCAGCTCCAGACAGGACGTGAACACTGAAGCTTTCTTT.

The table lists this clonotype with many counts. J is TRBJ1-2 and V is TRBV12-3 or TRBV12-4; D uncertain. This CDR3 has 15 residues. The V end was cut by 1 base, the J end by 2 bases, with 11 bases between. This chain's CDR3 is CASSLVAGSNYGYTF. As DNA, the CDR3 is TGTGCCAGCAGTTTAGTTGCCGGGTCAAACTATGGCTACACCTTC.

This clonotype appeared many times. The chain recombines TRBV5-1 with TRBJ2-5; 8 bases align to TRBD1. The CDR3 extends over 15 amino acids. CDR1 is SGHRS, CDR2 YFSETQ, per germline. J lost 2 bases, V lost 4 bases, and 7 bases had no gene match. The CDR3 sequence: CASSQGQGWQETQYF. The DNA of the CDR3 is TGCGCCAGCAGCCAAGGACAGGGATGGCAAGAGACCCAGTACTTC.

This chain connects TRBV10-3 to TRBJ2-2; D possibly matches TRBD1 or TRBD2 (5 bases each). The V and J ends lost 11 bases and 7 bases respectively, with 23 bases between them. The CDR3 has 15 residues. Germline CDR1 and CDR2: ENHRY and SYGVKD. The DNA of the CDR3 is TGTGCCTCCGAGGGGACGGAACCTTCCCTCGGGGAGCTGTTTTTT. It yields the protein CASEGTEPSLGELFF.

A few counts support this clonotype. The chain combines TRBV11-2 with TRBJ2-5; 8 nucleotides line up with TRBD2. J lost 2 bases, V lost 6 bases, and 11 bases had no gene match. The length of the CDR3 is 16 residues. CDR1 SGHAT and CDR2 FQNNGV come from the germline V gene. CDR3: CASRALAASGQETQYF. In DNA, the CDR3 is TGTGCCAGCAGAGCACTAGCGGCATCGGGGCAAGAGACCCAGTACTTC.

This clonotype has ten or more counts. This chain connects TRBV27 to TRBJ1-6, with 7 bases that match TRBD1. Trimming took 2 bases from V and 6 from J; bases not matched to a gene: 4. The CDR3 is made up of 15 amino acids. Germline CDR1 is MNHEY and CDR2 is SMNVEV (reference sequence). Here the CDR3 DNA reads TGTGCCAGCAGTTTAAGGGGGCGCAGTAATTCACCCCTCCACTTT. Protein: CASSLRGRSNSPLHF.